This record concerns one T cell receptor (beta chain) sequence. In its sample, this clonotype was seen once. The antigen this receptor binds is unknown. No much larger clone exists at a distance of one base, and base qualities are not known. Donors were roughly 40 systemically healthy Caucasian individuals from Russia aged about 6 to 100 years. Approximately 11 milliliters of peripheral blood were drawn from each donor into EDTA-treated Vacutainer tubes. Ficoll-Paque density-gradient centrifugation was used to isolate PBMCs, with at least 6 million obtained per sample. Trizol reagent was used to extract total RNA from PBMCs, with at least 5 micrograms per sample. For every donor, an aliquot of PBMCs went through flow cytometry to measure the percentages of naive CD45RAhigh/CD27high T cells. The data derive from a study of blood T cells in healthy people across ages (dated by TCRdb to the mid-2010s). Some background on the complete study: In model experiments, template switching captured about one uniquely barcoded TCR beta cDNA molecule for every two T cells. To avoid experimental bias, donors of different ages were distributed randomly across sequencing lanes. Age-related changes in TCR beta repertoire diversity were measured in the study by deep sequencing normalized with unique cDNA molecular identifiers. Donors were grouped into four age groups: young (average 16 years), middle-aged (roughly 38), aged (about 60) and long-lived (about 90). Using the same blood draw, the study looked at two additional independent replicas of 1 million unique cDNA reads for two donors, one aged 18 to 30 and the other aged 80 or older.

The full study reports these points: A strong correlation was found between observed TCR beta diversity and the percentage of naive T cells measured by flow cytometry. Estimates of total diversity based on one million sequenced T cells were regarded as lower bounds and as underestimates. Compared with the aged group, the long-lived group had more naive CD4+ T cells, fewer expanded clones and increased TCR diversity, a pattern suggesting age selection. Observed TCR beta diversity per million T cells fell roughly linearly with age, and a significant reduction was already apparent by age around 40. Because the CMV infection status of the donors was unknown, age-related changes in expanded clonotypes may potentially have been confounded. Conclusive comparison of naive and antigen-experienced compartments was prevented by the profiling of bulk unsorted PBMCs.

Its CDR3 holds 16 amino acids, cysteine through phenylalanine. The retained sequence is limited to the CDR3, 48 bases, with the frame set at the first base. Trimming accounts for 6 bases at V and 3 bases at J, while the number of junction bases matched to no gene is 13. The germline V gene specifies SNHLY as CDR1 and FYNNEI as CDR2. The method behind the library was 5' RACE. The reads were generated on an Illumina HiSeq 2500. The second PCR ran for about 6 to 11 cycles and used a J-beta primer mix along with a sample-barcoded 5' primer. Each TCR beta cDNA molecule received a unique molecular identifier from a template-switch 5' adaptor carrying 12 random nucleotides. Each sample yielded at least 2.5 million CDR3-containing paired-end reads. First-strand cDNA synthesis was performed from all RNA using the Mint cDNA synthesis kit, with priming by a TRBC-specific oligonucleotide. All cDNA was treated with uracil-DNA glycosylase and then went through a first 18-cycle PCR with the universal primers M1SS and BC2_uni_R. For the original study's pipeline: For normalization, 1 million high-quality reads, each with a distinct molecular identifier, were randomly selected from each sample. Instead of being binned into consensus sequences, reads with shared molecular identifiers were discarded. MiTCR, run with a Q25 quality threshold and the strictest error-elimination algorithm, handled CDR3 identification, clonotype clustering and error correction. A nonparametric unseen species model with Euler transformation was used to estimate lower-bound total TCR beta diversity. TCRdb redid the processing of the public reads, applying fastp at Q25 and MiXCR, and retained in-frame beta chains. Under each unique CDR3 protein, matching rows form one entry showing the most common genes and DNA. TCRdb's processing, not the authors' own work, is the source of the V and J calls. This sample has 1,300,000 or so distinct CDR3 sequences in its table, and approximately 59% of those were observed once. The top ten constitute 6.7% of the sample.

The V and J segments used are TRBV2 and TRBJ2-7; TRBD1 fits 8 bases in the junction. The source is a man between 18 and 29 years old in good health. Sample: blood. The sequenced DNA is TGTGCCAGCAGCCCCCCCCCACAGGGGGACCTCTACGAGCAGTACTTC. This sequence encodes CASSPPPQGDLYEQYF.